This T cell receptor (beta chain) was retrieved from a study of PD-1 blockade in classical Hodgkin lymphoma. V trimming: 4 bases; J trimming: 6 bases; junction bases outside the gene matches: 6. The CDR3 has 14 amino acids. Per the germline V gene, CDR1 is MNHNS and CDR2 is SASEGT. With regard to this clone: Its antigen remains unknown.

Study conclusions and caveats: The repertoire differences lack a defined cause, possibly disease activity or prior therapy. A reduction in baseline TCR diversity was reportedly seen in newly diagnosed patients relative to healthy donors. By cycle point C4D1, TCR diversity had risen significantly in CD4+ cells (but not CD8+ cells).

The data were produced by immunoSEQ multiplex PCR, yet TCRdb's version contains in-frame clones alone and is incomplete. The sample records over 50,000 clones, just under 75% being singletons. Relapse was seen in all patients after autologous stem cell transplantation, and brentuximab vedotin exposure was variable. J is TRBJ1-5 and V is TRBV6-1; 7 nucleotides agree with TRBD1. This sample comprised peripheral blood mononuclear cells (PBMCs), obtained before the second cycle of nivolumab. The clonotype originates from a human donor with classical Hodgkin lymphoma. The CDR3 protein is CASSADRVRQPQHF. CDR3 bases: TGTGCCAGCAGTGCCGACAGGGTTCGTCAGCCCCAGCATTTT.